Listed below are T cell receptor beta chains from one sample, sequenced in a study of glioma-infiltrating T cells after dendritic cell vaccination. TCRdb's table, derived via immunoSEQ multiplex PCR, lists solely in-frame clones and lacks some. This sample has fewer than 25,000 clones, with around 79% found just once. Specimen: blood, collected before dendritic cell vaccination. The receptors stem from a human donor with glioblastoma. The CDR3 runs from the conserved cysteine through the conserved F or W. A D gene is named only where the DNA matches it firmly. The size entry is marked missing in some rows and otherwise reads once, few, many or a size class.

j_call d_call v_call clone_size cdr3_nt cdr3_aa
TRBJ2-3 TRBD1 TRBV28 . TGTGCCAGCAGTCAGGACAGGGCTGGCACAGATACGCAGTATTTT CASSQDRAGTDTQYF
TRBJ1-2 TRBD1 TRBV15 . TGTGCCACCAGCAGGGCAACAGGGGAGTTAGGCTATGGCTACACCTTC CATSRATGELGYGYTF
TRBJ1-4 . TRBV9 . TGTGCCAGCAGCGTAGAAGGTCCCCCCCCACTAAATGAAAAACTGTTTTTT CASSVEGPPPLNEKLFF
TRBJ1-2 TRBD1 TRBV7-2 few TGTGCCAGCAGCCCGGACAGGAACTATGGCTACACCTTC CASSPDRNYGYTF
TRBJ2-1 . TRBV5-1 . TGCGCCAGCAGCTTGGATCAGGGCTACAGTGAGCAGTTCTTC CASSLDQGYSEQFF
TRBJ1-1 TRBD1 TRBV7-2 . TGTGCCAGCAGCCCAAGGGGACAGCGGAACACTGAAGCTTTCTTT CASSPRGQRNTEAFF
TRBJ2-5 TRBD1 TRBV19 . TGTGCCAGTAGTATAGTCCGGGGACAGCTGTACCAAGAGACCCAGTACTTC CASSIVRGQLYQETQYF
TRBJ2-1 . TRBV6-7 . TGTGCCAGCAGTGACTCGAATATTGCTCCGGCGGGCGAGCAGTTCTTC CASSDSNIAPAGEQFF
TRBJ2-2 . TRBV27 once TGTGCCAGCAGTTTATTAGGAGGTGGAACCGGGGAGCTGTTTTTT CASSLLGGGTGELFF
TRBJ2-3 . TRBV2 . TGTGCCACCCAGAAGGAGGATACGCAGTATTTT CATQKEDTQYF
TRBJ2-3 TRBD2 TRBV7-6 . TGTGCCAGCAGTGAAACTAGCGGACTCACAGATACACAGTATTTT CASSETSGLTDTQYF
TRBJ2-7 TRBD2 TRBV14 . TGTGCCAGCAGCCAAGTGTCTAGCGGGACCCCCTACGAGCAGTACTTC CASSQVSSGTPYEQYF
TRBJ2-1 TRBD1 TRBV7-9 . TGTGCCAGCAGCTTACAGGGGGCTGTCGACAATGAGCAGTTCTTC CASSLQGAVDNEQFF
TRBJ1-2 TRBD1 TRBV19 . TGTGCCAGTACCAATGTGGACAGGGGGGGGTCCTATGGCTACACCTTC CASTNVDRGGSYGYTF
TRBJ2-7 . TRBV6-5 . TGTGCCAGCAGTGGGGCGACAGGGAGGAACGAGCAGTACTTC CASSGATGRNEQYF